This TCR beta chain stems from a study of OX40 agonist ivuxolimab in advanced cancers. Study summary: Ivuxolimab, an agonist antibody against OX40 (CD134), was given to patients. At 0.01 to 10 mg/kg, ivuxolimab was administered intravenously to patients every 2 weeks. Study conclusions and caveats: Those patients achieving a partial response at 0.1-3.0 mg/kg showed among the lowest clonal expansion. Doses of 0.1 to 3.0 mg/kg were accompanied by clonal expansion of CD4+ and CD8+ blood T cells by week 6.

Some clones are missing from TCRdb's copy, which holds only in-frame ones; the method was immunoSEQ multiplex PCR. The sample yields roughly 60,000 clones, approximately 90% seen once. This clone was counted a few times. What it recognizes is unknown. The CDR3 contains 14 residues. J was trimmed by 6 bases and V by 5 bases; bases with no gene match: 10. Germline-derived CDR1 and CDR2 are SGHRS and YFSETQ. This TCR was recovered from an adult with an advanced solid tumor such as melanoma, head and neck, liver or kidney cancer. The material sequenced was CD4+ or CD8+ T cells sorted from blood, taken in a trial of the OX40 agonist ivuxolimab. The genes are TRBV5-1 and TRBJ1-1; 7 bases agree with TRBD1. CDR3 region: CASSSTGQGAEAFF. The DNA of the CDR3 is TGCGCCAGCAGTTCAACGGGGCAGGGGGCTGAAGCTTTCTTT.